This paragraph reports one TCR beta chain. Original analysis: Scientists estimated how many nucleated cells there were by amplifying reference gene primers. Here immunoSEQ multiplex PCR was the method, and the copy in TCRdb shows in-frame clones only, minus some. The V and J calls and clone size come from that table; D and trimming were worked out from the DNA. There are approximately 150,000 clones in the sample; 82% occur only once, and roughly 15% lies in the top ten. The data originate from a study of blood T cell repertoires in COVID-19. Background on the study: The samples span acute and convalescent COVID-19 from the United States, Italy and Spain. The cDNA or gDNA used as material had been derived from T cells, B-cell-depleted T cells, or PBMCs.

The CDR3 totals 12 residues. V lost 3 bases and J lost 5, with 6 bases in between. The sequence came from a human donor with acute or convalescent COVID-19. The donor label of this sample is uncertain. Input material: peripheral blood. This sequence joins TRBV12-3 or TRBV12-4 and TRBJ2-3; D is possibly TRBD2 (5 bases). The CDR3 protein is CASSFRGDTQYF. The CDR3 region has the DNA TGTGCCAGCAGTTTCCGGGGAGATACGCAGTATTTT.